Presented here are 23 T cell receptor beta chains from one specimen sequenced in a study of shared clonotypes between healthy human individuals. TCRdb keeps only in-frame clones here, not all; method: immunoSEQ multiplex PCR. Among around 700,000 clones listed, around 72% were seen once. Sequencing used memory CD4+ T cells sorted from blood. As to subset: CD45RA-negative fraction. These receptors originate from a woman in her twenties or thirties in good health.

There are a few counts of this clone. V and J are TRBV19 and TRBJ1-5; perhaps TRBD1 as D (6 bases). Trimming shortened V by 7 bases and J by 8 bases, and 18 bases separated the two germline ends. From germline, CDR1 is LNHDA and CDR2 SQIVND (reference sequence). CDR3 length: 14 residues. The CDR3, as DNA: TGTGCCAGTAACAAACAGGGCCGAGGAAAGCCCCAGCATTTT. It is translated as CASNKQGRGKPQHF. The entire variable domain, with the rest obtained from reference TRBV19 and TRBJ1-5, is as follows: DGGITQSPKYLFRKEGQNVTLSCEQNLNHDAMYWYRQDPGQGLRLIYYSQIVNDFQKGDIAEGYSVSREKKESFPLTVTSAQKNPTAFYLCASNKQGRGKPQHFGDGTRLSIL.

The chain links TRBV4-1 to TRBJ1-3, with D perhaps matching TRBD1 (5 bases). From germline, CDR1 is MGHRA and CDR2 YSYEKL. The V and J ends lost 2 bases and 4 bases respectively, with 21 bases between them. The CDR3 spans 18 residues. The DNA of the CDR3 is TGCGCCAGCAGCCAATTTTGGGGGACGGGTACGAAGGGAAACACCATATATTTT. Amino acid sequence: CASSQFWGTGTKGNTIYF.

The chain carries TRBV29-1 and TRBJ1-5, with 7 bases identical to TRBD1. CDR3 size: 13 residues. Per the germline V gene, CDR1 is SQVTM and CDR2 is ANQGSEA. Unmatched junction bases numbered 9, after V lost 4 bases and J lost 9 bases. In DNA form, the CDR3 reads TGCAGCGTTGCGGGACAGTCGGATGGGCCCCAGCATTTT. Its protein product is CSVAGQSDGPQHF. Full variable domain (outside the CDR3, taken from reference TRBV29-1 and TRBJ1-5): SAVISQKPSRDICQRGTSLTIQCQVDSQVTMMFWYRQQPGQSLTLIATANQGSEATYESGFVIDKFPISRPNLTFSTLTVSNMSPEDSSIYLCSVAGQSDGPQHFGDGTRLSIL.

This chain links TRBV30 with TRBJ1-5; D gene ambiguous. Germline V gene lookup returns CDR1 GTSNPN and CDR2 SVGIG (reference sequence). Deletions cut 0 bases from V and 3 bases from J, with 15 bases between. The CDR3 runs 16 residues. CDR3 region: CAWSVGHTDSNQPQHF. DNA of the CDR3: TGTGCCTGGAGTGTAGGGCACACCGACTCCAATCAGCCCCAGCATTTT.

This clone was observed a single time. The genes are TRBV6-4 and TRBJ1-5; D is ambiguous. This CDR3 is 13 amino acids long. Trimming removed 6 bases from V and 4 bases from J, with 10 bases in between. Germline-derived CDR1 and CDR2 are MRHNA and SNTAGT. The CDR3 bases are TGTGCCAGCAGGATCGACCAAAATCAGCCCCAGCATTTT. As protein: CASRIDQNQPQHF.

Only a few counts were recorded for this clone. This sequence joins TRBV5-1 and TRBJ1-5; perhaps TRBD1 as D (6 bases). The CDR3 has 14 residues. Trimming pared 7 bases from V and 2 bases from J, leaving 13 bases between. Germline CDR1 SGHRS, CDR2 YFSETQ. CDR3 sequence: CASSVSGGNQPQHF. The CDR3 DNA is TGCGCCAGCTCAGTTTCAGGGGGCAATCAGCCCCAGCATTTT.

This clone was observed once. The CDR3 nucleotides are TGTGCCAGTAGTCTCCAACCGATGAACACCGGGGAGCTGTTTTTT. Residues: CASSLQPMNTGELFF. The chain links TRBV19 to TRBJ2-2; D is uncertain. V gave up 5 bases and J gave up 1 base, with 11 bases separating them. Germline V gives CDR1 LNHDA, CDR2 SQIVND (reference sequence). This CDR3 spans 15 amino acids. Using reference TRBV19 and TRBJ2-2 for the parts outside the CDR3, the full variable domain is DGGITQSPKYLFRKEGQNVTLSCEQNLNHDAMYWYRQDPGQGLRLIYYSQIVNDFQKGDIAEGYSVSREKKESFPLTVTSAQKNPTAFYLCASSLQPMNTGELFFGEGSRLTVL.

As concerns this clone: A junction end diverges from the germline sequence, so it may reflect a read error. The V and J genes are TRBV27 and TRBJ2-4; 8 nucleotides line up with TRBD1. CDR1 MNHEY and CDR2 SMNVEV come from the germline V gene (reference sequence). The CDR3 loop spans 14 amino acids. This chain's CDR3 is CASSSLDRASTRFF. The CDR3 nucleotides are TGTGCCAGCAGTTCGCTGGACAGGGCTTCGACCAGGTTCTTC.

The V gene is TRBV21-1, the J gene TRBJ2-5; TRBD2 was called by the table and not checked on the DNA. TRBV21-1 is classified as a pseudogene. The CDR3 totals 14 residues. CDR3: CARRLAGVVETQYF. For the CDR3, the DNA is TGTGCCCGCAGGCTAGCGGGAGTTGTGGAGACCCAGTACTTC.

The V call is TRBV11-2, the J call TRBJ1-1; TRBD1 matches at 10 bases. J gave up 0 bases and V 3 bases, and 4 bases lay outside the gene matches. The CDR3 consists of 16 residues. Germline CDR1 and CDR2: SGHAT and FQNNGV. The CDR3: CASSFGTGDLNTEAFF. In DNA form, the CDR3 reads TGTGCCAGCAGCTTCGGGACAGGGGATCTGAACACTGAAGCTTTCTTT. Combining the CDR3 with reference TRBV11-2 and TRBJ1-1 gives the whole variable domain EAGVAQSPRYKIIEKRQSVAFWCNPISGHATLYWYQQILGQGPKLLIQFQNNGVVDDSQLPKDRFSAERLKGVDSTLKIQPAKLEDSAVYLCASSFGTGDLNTEAFFGQGTRLTVV.

The chain couples TRBV2 to TRBJ2-7, with D perhaps matching TRBD1 or TRBD2 (5 bases each). Germline CDR1 is SNHLY and CDR2 is FYNNEI. Trimming removed 9 bases from V and 0 bases from J, with 12 bases in between. This CDR3 contains 13 residues. The DNA of the CDR3 is TGTGCCAGTAGCACGGGACCCTCCTACGAGCAGTACTTC. Protein: CASSTGPSYEQYF.

In this sample, this clone turned up once. The chain combines TRBV7-8 with TRBJ2-7; perhaps TRBD2 as D (6 bases). The CDR3 has 13 residues. V was cut by 7 bases and J by 5 bases, with 15 bases left in between. Per germline, CDR1 SGHVS and CDR2 FQNEAQ. The CDR3 DNA reads TGTGCCAGCACCCGCTTTAGGGAGGACGAGCAGTACTTC. It translates to CASTRFREDEQYF.

Details on this clone: In the same sample, other DNA sequences code for this CDR3. The V gene is TRBV5-1, the J gene TRBJ2-2; weak D call: TRBD1 (5 bases). The CDR3 runs to 14 residues. The germline V gene encodes CDR1 SGHRS and CDR2 YFSETQ. V was cut by 6 bases and J by 1 base, with 10 bases left in between. For the CDR3, the DNA is TGCGCCAGCAAAGTCCAGGGGAACACCGGGGAGCTGTTTTTT. Amino acid sequence: CASKVQGNTGELFF.

The chain has TRBV6-1 and TRBJ1-1, with D unresolved. The CDR3 sequence is 14 residues long. Trimming cost V 4 bases and J 3 bases, with 12 bases left between them. From germline, CDR1 is MNHNS and CDR2 SASEGT. The CDR3 DNA sequence: TGTGCCAGCAGTGTTCGGCAGACTCACACTGAAGCTTTCTTT. Protein product: CASSVRQTHTEAFF.

The rearrangement uses TRBV5-6 and TRBJ2-1; 14 nucleotides match TRBD2. The germline V gene has CDR1 SGHDT and CDR2 YYEEEE. The CDR3 length is 16 residues. The J segment lost 9 bases and the V segment lost 0 bases, leaving 5 bases of the junction unmatched. In nucleotides, the CDR3 is TGTGCCAGCAGCTTGGCGCGGGGACTAGCGGGAGCTGAGCAGTTCTTC. Translating it yields CASSLARGLAGAEQFF.

This chain links TRBV30 with TRBJ1-2; D gene unclear. V was pared by 1 base and J by 10 bases, with 13 bases between. Germline-derived CDR1 and CDR2 are GTSNPN and SVGIG (reference sequence). CDR3 length: 12 amino acids. Here the CDR3 reads CAWSGWASFYTF. The CDR3 region has the DNA TGTGCCTGGAGTGGCTGGGCTTCATTCTACACCTTC.

The rearrangement links TRBV4-1 to TRBJ2-5; D uncertain. From germline, CDR1 is MGHRA and CDR2 YSYEKL. V was clipped by 3 bases and J by 4 bases, with 18 bases between them. The CDR3 sequence is 16 residues long. The CDR3 region is CASSQRGDGLRETQYF. CDR3 DNA: TGCGCCAGCAGCCAGCGAGGAGACGGCCTAAGAGAGACCCAGTACTTC.

V usage is TRBV4-1 and J usage is TRBJ1-1; D ambiguous. Germline assignment: CDR1 MGHRA and CDR2 YSYEKL. This CDR3 contains 18 residues. V was pared by 4 bases and J by 4 bases, with 25 bases between. The CDR3: CASSREPVKVGSSTEAFF. In DNA, the CDR3 is TGCGCCAGCAGCCGAGAGCCGGTAAAGGTGGGCTCTTCCACTGAAGCTTTCTTT.

This clone was recorded a few times. V is TRBV2 and J is TRBJ1-3; D is possibly TRBD1 (5 bases). The V gene lost 6 bases and the J gene lost 0 bases, with 9 bases spanning the gap. Germline V lookup: CDR1 SNHLY, CDR2 FYNNEI. The CDR3 has 14 residues. Written as DNA, the CDR3 is TGTGCCAGCAGCTCGGGGGACTCTGGAAACACCATATATTTT. It is translated as CASSSGDSGNTIYF.

Many counts were recorded for this clone. This rearrangement joins TRBV19 to TRBJ2-7; D might be TRBD1 (5 bases). The V end lost 10 bases, the J end lost 3 bases, and 16 bases lay between the germline ends. CDR1 and CDR2 from the germline V gene are LNHDA and SQIVND (reference sequence). This CDR3 has 13 amino acids. The CDR3 coding sequence is TGTGCCACCAAGGGGCAGGCGATCTACGAGCAGTACTTC. It specifies CATKGQAIYEQYF.

The table lists this clone with many counts. The chain links TRBV5-1 to TRBJ2-2; tentatively, D is TRBD1 (6 bases). Germline CDR1 reads SGHRS; CDR2 reads YFSETQ. The CDR3 extends over 18 amino acids. V was shortened by 6 bases and J by 2 bases, with 23 bases between the two germline ends. CDR3: CASTPAQTGTPNTGELFF. For the CDR3, the DNA is TGCGCCAGCACACCGGCCCAAACCGGGACACCCAACACCGGGGAGCTGTTTTTT.

In DNA, the CDR3 is TGTGCCAGTAGTATAGATCTGACTAGCGGGAGCCACTCCTACAATGAGCAGTTCTTC. Protein sequence: CASSIDLTSGSHSYNEQFF. The chain has TRBV19 and TRBJ2-1; 12 bases map to TRBD2. Germline CDR1 reads LNHDA; CDR2 reads SQIVND (reference sequence). This CDR3 is 19 amino acids long. The V segment lost 0 bases and the J segment 0 bases; nucleotides outside the gene matches: 6. The full variable domain, in which reference TRBV19 and TRBJ2-1 provide the parts outside the CDR3, is DGGITQSPKYLFRKEGQNVTLSCEQNLNHDAMYWYRQDPGQGLRLIYYSQIVNDFQKGDIAEGYSVSREKKESFPLTVTSAQKNPTAFYLCASSIDLTSGSHSYNEQFFGPGTRLTVL.

V gene TRBV28 combines with J gene TRBJ2-7; D remains unclear. Germline CDR1 reads MDHEN; CDR2 reads SYDVKM. The CDR3 consists of 11 residues. The V and J ends lost 7 bases and 3 bases respectively, with 7 bases between them. The CDR3 nucleotides are TGTGCCAGCATCAGTCACTACGAGCAGTACTTC. Residues: CASISHYEQYF.